The clone carrying this T cell receptor beta chain was seen more than once but under ten times. Its antigen remains unidentified. Multiplex PCR with BIOMED2 TRB-A/B primer pools amplified TRB rearrangements. In TCRdb, the multiplex PCR reads were re-called with MiXCR into one record per CDR3 protein. The data hold 3,000 to 4,000 distinct CDR3 sequences, with around 25% observed a single time. Blood genomic DNA input for TRB amplification was roughly 230-550 ng. The sample is drawn from a study of T and B cells in COVID-19 patients. Study-level information: Critical illness requiring mechanical ventilation or extracorporeal membrane oxygenation affected three fifths of the roughly 20 active-infection patients.

Study results and limitations: At recovery TRB diversity and richness exceeded healthy donors, after highly clonal active COVID-19 repertoires.

CDR1 is SGHAT, CDR2 FQNNGV, per germline. Unmatched junction bases numbered 11, after V lost 3 bases and J lost 2 bases. The CDR3 has 17 amino acids. V and J are TRBV11-2 and TRBJ2-7; 9 bases are shared with TRBD1. Sequenced input: blood. This sequence was found in a human donor with active COVID-19. CDR3 nucleotide sequence: TGTGCCAGCAGCTTCCACCTAGACAGGGGGGGCACCTACGAGCAGTACTTC. Translated: CASSFHLDRGGTYEQYF.